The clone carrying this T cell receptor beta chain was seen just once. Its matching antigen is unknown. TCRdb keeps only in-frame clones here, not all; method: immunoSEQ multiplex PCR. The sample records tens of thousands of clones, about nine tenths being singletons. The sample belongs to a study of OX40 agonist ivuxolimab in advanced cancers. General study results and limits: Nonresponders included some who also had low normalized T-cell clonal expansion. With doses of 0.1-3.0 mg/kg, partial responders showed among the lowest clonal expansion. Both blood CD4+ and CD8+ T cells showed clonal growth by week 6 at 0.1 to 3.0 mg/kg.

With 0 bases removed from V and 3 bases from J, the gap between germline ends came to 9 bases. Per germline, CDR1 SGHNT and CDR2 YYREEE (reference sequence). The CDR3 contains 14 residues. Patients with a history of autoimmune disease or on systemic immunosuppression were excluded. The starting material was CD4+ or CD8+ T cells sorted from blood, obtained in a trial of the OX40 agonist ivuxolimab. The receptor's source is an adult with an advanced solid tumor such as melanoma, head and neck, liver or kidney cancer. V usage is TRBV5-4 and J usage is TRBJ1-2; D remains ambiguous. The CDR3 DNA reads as TGTGCCAGCAGCTTGGGGAATGAGGACTATGGCTACACCTTC. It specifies CASSLGNEDYGYTF.